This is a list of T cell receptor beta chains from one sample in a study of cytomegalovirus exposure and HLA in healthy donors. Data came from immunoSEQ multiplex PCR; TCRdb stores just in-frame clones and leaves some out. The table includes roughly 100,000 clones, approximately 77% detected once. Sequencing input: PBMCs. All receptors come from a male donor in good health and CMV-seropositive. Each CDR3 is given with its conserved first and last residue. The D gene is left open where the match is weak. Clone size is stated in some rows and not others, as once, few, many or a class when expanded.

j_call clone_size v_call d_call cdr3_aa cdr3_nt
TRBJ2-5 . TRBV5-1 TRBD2 CASSLAREKETQYF TGCGCCAGCAGCTTGGCGCGGGAGAAAGAGACCCAGTACTTC
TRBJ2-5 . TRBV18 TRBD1 CASSRAGGVETQYF TGTGCCAGCTCACGCGCAGGGGGCGTGGAGACCCAGTACTTC
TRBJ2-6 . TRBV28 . CASSLRTGSGANVLTF TGTGCCAGCAGTCTAAGGACTGGCTCTGGGGCCAACGTCCTGACTTTC
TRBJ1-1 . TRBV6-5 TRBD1 CASRFGQVNTEAFF TGTGCCAGCAGGTTCGGACAGGTGAACACTGAAGCTTTCTTT
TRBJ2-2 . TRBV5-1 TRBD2 CASSSSGGENTGELFF TGCGCCAGCAGCTCCAGCGGGGGGGAGAACACCGGGGAGCTGTTTTTT
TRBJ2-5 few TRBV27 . CASGAPDRETQYF TGTGCCAGCGGAGCACCCGATCGGGAGACCCAGTACTTC
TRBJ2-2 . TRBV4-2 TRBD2 CASSQETSGRSGGELFF TGTGCCAGCAGCCAAGAGACTAGCGGGAGATCTGGCGGGGAGCTGTTTTTT
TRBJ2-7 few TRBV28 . CASSLLSGEQYF TGTGCCAGCAGTTTATTAAGCGGAGAGCAGTACTTC
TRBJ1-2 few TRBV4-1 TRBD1 CASSLGGGRGYTF TGCGCCAGCAGCCTAGGAGGGGGCCGGGGCTACACCTTC
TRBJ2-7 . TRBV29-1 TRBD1 CSVGLDRVSEQYF TGCAGCGTTGGGCTCGACAGGGTCTCCGAGCAGTATTTC
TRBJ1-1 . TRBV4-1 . CASSPLAGDTEAFF TGCGCCAGCAGCCCCCTGGCAGGGGACACTGAAGCTTTCTTT
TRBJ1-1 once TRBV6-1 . CASSESMGVTEAFF TGTGCCAGCAGTGAATCGATGGGAGTGACTGAAGCTTTCTTT
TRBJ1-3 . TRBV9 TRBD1 CASSVQGALGDTIYF TGTGCCAGCAGCGTCCAGGGGGCGCTTGGGGACACCATATATTTT
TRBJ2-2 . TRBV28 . CASLGGVNTGELFF TGTGCCAGCCTCGGCGGGGTGAACACCGGGGAGCTGTTTTTT
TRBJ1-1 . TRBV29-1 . CSADPGNTEAFF TGCAGCGCCGACCCGGGAAACACTGAAGCTTTCTTT
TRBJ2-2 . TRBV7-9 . CASSLPNLGVDTGELFF TGTGCCAGCAGCTTACCCAACCTAGGGGTCGACACCGGGGAGCTGTTTTTT
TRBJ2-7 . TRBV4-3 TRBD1 CASSQSYRGRNRGEQYF TGCGCCAGCAGCCAATCCTACAGGGGACGTAACCGGGGCGAGCAGTACTTC
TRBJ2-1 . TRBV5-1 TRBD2 CASSPTSGSYNEQFF TGCGCCAGCAGCCCAACTAGCGGCTCCTACAATGAGCAGTTCTTC
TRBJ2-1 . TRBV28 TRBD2 CATFPPPGWASGGSYNEQFF TGTGCCACCTTCCCCCCACCCGGCTGGGCTAGCGGAGGCTCCTACAATGAGCAGTTCTTC
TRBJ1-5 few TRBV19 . CASTKVEAGDYQPQHF TGTGCCAGTACCAAAGTTGAGGCCGGCGATTATCAGCCCCAGCATTTT
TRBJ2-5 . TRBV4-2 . CASSQVGAGEETQYF TGTGCCAGCAGCCAAGTGGGGGCAGGGGAGGAGACCCAGTACTTC
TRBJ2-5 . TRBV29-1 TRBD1 CSAREQGASETQYF TGCAGTGCTAGGGAGCAGGGGGCGTCGGAGACCCAGTACTTC
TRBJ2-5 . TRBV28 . CASEPGSYPQETQYF TGTGCCAGCGAACCGGGGTCGTACCCCCAAGAGACCCAGTACTTC
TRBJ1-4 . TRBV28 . CASRLRGEKLFF TGTGCCAGCAGGCTTAGAGGAGAAAAACTGTTTTTT
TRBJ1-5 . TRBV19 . CASSIILQQPQHF TGTGCCAGTAGTATAATTTTGCAGCAGCCCCAGCATTTT
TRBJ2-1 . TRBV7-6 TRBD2 CASSFFTSGTNGQFF TGTGCCAGCAGCTTTTTTACTAGCGGGACCAATGGGCAGTTCTTC
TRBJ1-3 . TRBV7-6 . CASSLGTSGNTIYF TGTGCCAGCAGCTTGGGCACCAGCGGAAACACCATATATTTT
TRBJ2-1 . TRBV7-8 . CASSPRSYNEQFF TGTGCCAGCAGCCCCCGCTCCTACAATGAGCAGTTCTTC
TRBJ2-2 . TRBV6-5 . CATSRGQGNTGELFF TGTGCCACCTCTAGGGGCCAGGGGAACACCGGGGAGCTGTTTTTT
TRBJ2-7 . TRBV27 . CASRRDGSYEQCF TGTGCCAGCAGGCGGGACGGCTCCTACGAGCAGTGCTTC
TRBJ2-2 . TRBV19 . CASTSRGDTGELFF TGTGCCAGTACCTCCAGGGGTGATACCGGGGAGCTGTTTTTT
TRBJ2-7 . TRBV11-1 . CASSPEEGYEQYF TGTGCCAGCAGCCCAGAGGAGGGCTACGAGCAGTACTTC
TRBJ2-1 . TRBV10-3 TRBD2 CAIRGLAVSYNEQFF TGTGCCATCAGGGGACTAGCGGTTTCCTACAATGAGCAGTTCTTC
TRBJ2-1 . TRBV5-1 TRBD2 CASSSGTSGSSSYNEQFF TGCGCCAGCAGCTCGGGGACTAGCGGGTCGAGCTCCTACAATGAGCAGTTCTTC
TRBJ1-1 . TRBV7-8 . CASSWGGENTEAFF TGTGCCAGCAGCTGGGGCGGGGAAAACACTGAAGCTTTCTTT
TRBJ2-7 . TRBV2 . CASRGRRELGEQYF TGTGCCAGCAGGGGTAGGAGGGAGCTAGGCGAGCAGTACTTC
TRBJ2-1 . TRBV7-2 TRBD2 CASRGTSGRVEQFF TGTGCCAGCAGGGGGACTAGCGGGAGGGTTGAGCAGTTCTTC
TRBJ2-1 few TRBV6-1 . CASSEYRDRYNEQFF TGTGCCAGCAGTGAATACAGGGACCGCTACAATGAGCAGTTCTTC
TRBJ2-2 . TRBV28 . CASRPGTLHGELFF TGTGCCAGCAGACCCGGGACACTTCACGGGGAGCTGTTTTTT
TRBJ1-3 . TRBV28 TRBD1 CASSAGTGPLSGNTIYF TGTGCCAGCAGTGCCGGGACAGGACCACTCTCTGGAAACACCATATATTTT
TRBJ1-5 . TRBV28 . CASSLMGYSNQSQHF TGTGCCAGCAGTTTGATGGGTTATAGCAATCAGTCCCAGCATTTT
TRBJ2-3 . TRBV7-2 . CASSFTDTQYF TGTGCCAGCAGCTTTACTGATACGCAGTATTTT
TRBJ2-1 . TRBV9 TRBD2 CASSVVAGEYNEQFF TGTGCCAGCAGCGTAGTGGCGGGAGAGTACAATGAGCAGTTCTTC
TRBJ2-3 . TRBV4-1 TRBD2 CASSQDREREGRVQYF TGCGCCAGCAGCCAAGATCGAGAGCGGGAGGGCCGAGTGCAGTATTTT
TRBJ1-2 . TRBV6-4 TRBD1 CASSDRDSYGYTF TGTGCCAGCAGTGACCGGGACAGCTATGGCTACACCTTC
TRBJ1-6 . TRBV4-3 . CASSQDITGNSPLHF TGCGCCAGCAGCCAGGACATAACGGGTAATTCACCCCTCCACTTT
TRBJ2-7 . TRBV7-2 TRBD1 CASSLGGGQVTYEQYF TGTGCCAGCAGCTTAGGGGGCGGACAGGTGACCTACGAGCAGTACTTC
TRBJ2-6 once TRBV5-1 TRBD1 CASSLGQGAGANGLTF TGCGCCAGCAGCTTGGGACAGGGGGCTGGGGCCAACGGCCTGACTTTC
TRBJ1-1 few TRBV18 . CASSHGQNTEAFF TGTGCCAGCTCCCATGGACAGAACACTGAAGCTTTCTTT